By sample fraction, the clone carrying this TCR beta chain is medium-sized. Its antigen is undetermined. The ends were cut back, 5 bases at V and 7 bases at J, with 24 bases in the middle. The length of the CDR3 is 16 residues. The germline V gene encodes CDR1 SGHNT and CDR2 YENEEA. The data derive from a study of T cell repertoires in cytomegalovirus infection. In the study overall: Indications of both CMV infection and matching HLA type were provided by public TCR beta signatures. Study-wide findings and caveats: Carriage of CMV together with the relevant HLA was identifiable through cumulative public TCR beta family frequency. There were HLA-C-restricted CMV-specific TCR beta clonotypes dominating the ex vivo response.

One entry per CDR3 protein, called by TCRdb with MiXCR from the reads. The data contain about 130,000 distinct CDR3 sequences, over 25% of them seen just once; the ten biggest clones take up roughly half. The chain couples TRBV11-3 to TRBJ2-7, with unresolved D. The receptor was isolated from a human donor in good health (CMV status not recorded). Some clones in this sample may be carry-over from other donors' samples. The sequenced sample was CD8+ T cells from cultured PBMCs, obtained from culture after CMV antigen stimulation. Here the CDR3 reads CASSAVDTLEYREQYF. In nucleotides, the CDR3 is TGTGCCAGCAGCGCGGTGGATACCTTGGAATATCGGGAGCAGTACTTC.